The 5 T cell receptor beta chains below were found in one sample sequenced in a study of circulating CD8 cells and anti-PD-1 response in melanoma. Using around 15 ng of total RNA, TCR libraries were made with the QIAseq Immune Repertoire TCR panel. Via MiXCR, TCRdb re-called the reads, giving one row per CDR3 protein. The data hold hundreds of distinct CDR3 sequences, with 7.5% to 8.5% observed a single time. Live CD3+CD8+TCRalphabeta+ cells were sorted into four subsets by PD-1 and/or TIGIT. The specimen was CD8+ T cells from PBMCs, collected at baseline or after one month of anti-PD-1 therapy (not recorded which). The source is a human donor with melanoma.

This clonotype is deemed medium-sized. The V call is TRBV5-1, the J call TRBJ2-7, with D possibly matching TRBD1 (6 bases). This CDR3 region has 14 residues. V lost 1 base and J lost 4, with 12 bases in between. Germline V gene sequence: CDR1 SGHRS, CDR2 YFSETQ. In nucleotides, the CDR3 is TGCGCCAGCAGCTTGCGGCAGGGGTCGTACGAGCAGTACTTC. It specifies CASSLRQGSYEQYF.

This clonotype is labeled large (0.1 to 1%). The CDR3 DNA reads as TGTGCCAGCAGCGGGGCCGGGGGAGACGAAAACATTCAGTACTTC. Translating it yields CASSGAGGDENIQYF. The chain has TRBV7-9 and TRBJ2-4; TRBD2 is a possible D gene (6 bases). Trimming cost V 5 bases and J 5 bases, with 16 bases left between them. Germline assignment: CDR1 SEHNR and CDR2 FQNEAQ (reference sequence). The CDR3 is 15 residues long.

Within the sample, this clonotype is medium-sized. The chain uses TRBV7-2 and TRBJ2-5; 13 bases agree with TRBD2. The CDR3 runs to 16 residues. Germline V gives CDR1 SGHTA, CDR2 FQGNSA. J was trimmed by 5 bases and V by 5 bases; bases with no gene match: 8. CDR3 nucleotide sequence: TGTGCCAGCAGCCCCTGGACTAGCGGGGGAGGCGAGACCCAGTACTTC. Protein sequence: CASSPWTSGGGETQYF.

This clonotype is large (0.1 to 1%). The gene calls are TRBV2 and TRBJ1-4, with 7 bases identical to TRBD1. This CDR3 has 15 amino acids. The ends lost 2 bases at V and 10 bases at J; junction bases unmatched: 10. Germline V gene sequence: CDR1 SNHLY, CDR2 FYNNEI. The CDR3 nucleotides read TGTGCCAGCAGTGAATTAAAGAGGGGGCTCGGAAAACTGTTTTTT. Its protein product is CASSELKRGLGKLFF.

Concerning this clonotype: A much larger clone differs by one base, so this may be a read error. This chain links TRBV9 with TRBJ2-1; 7 nucleotides agree with TRBD1. CDR3 length equals 14 residues. After removal of 3 bases from V and 4 bases from J, the junction contained 4 bases not matched to a gene. Germline V gene data show CDR1 as SGDLS and CDR2 as YYNGEE. The CDR3 protein is CASSEGTAYNEQFF. CDR3 DNA: TGTGCCAGCAGCGAGGGGACAGCTTACAATGAGCAGTTCTTC.